These 13 T cell receptor beta chains originate from one sample sequenced in a study of T cell responses to AZD1222 COVID-19 vaccine. Assay used: immunoSEQ multiplex PCR; TCRdb lists only in-frame clones, some missing. In the table there are 75,000 to 100,000 clones, approximately 90% of which are singletons. Sample: peripheral blood, taken on day 0 of AZD1222 vaccination. These TCRs come from an adult in good health.

The chain carries TRBV6-4 and TRBJ2-1; D call uncertain. V was shortened by 0 bases and J by 9 bases, with 9 bases between the two germline ends. Germline V CDR1 and CDR2: MRHNA, SNTAGT. The CDR3 extends over 13 amino acids. The CDR3 sequence is CASSDSLAGEQFF. In DNA form, the CDR3 reads TGTGCCAGCAGTGACTCGTTAGCCGGTGAGCAGTTCTTC.

This rearrangement joins TRBV18 to TRBJ1-1, with TRBD1 matching 8 bases. The germline V gene has CDR1 KGHSH and CDR2 LQKENI. The CDR3 has 14 amino acids. Losses at the gene ends were 6 bases for V and 1 base for J; bases not matched to a gene: 4. CDR3 coding DNA: TGTGCCAGCTCTCCTGACAGGGGGAACACTGAAGCTTTCTTT. Translating it yields CASSPDRGNTEAFF.

The rearrangement joins TRBV6-5 to TRBJ1-6; possible D gene TRBD1, 5 bases. Trimming took off 7 bases at V and 13 bases at J, with 17 bases between the two ends. This CDR3 is 13 amino acids long. CDR1 and CDR2 (germline): MNHEY, SVGAGI. CDR3 sequence reads: CASTGTVKTPLHF. As DNA, the CDR3 is TGTGCCAGCACCGGGACGGTGAAGACGCCCCTCCACTTT.

The chain uses TRBV28 and TRBJ2-1; tentatively, D is TRBD2 (5 bases). With 1 base removed from V and 9 bases from J, the gap between germline ends came to 16 bases. This CDR3 comprises 15 residues. The germline V gene has CDR1 MDHEN and CDR2 SYDVKM. CDR3: CASSLLGPFGGEQFF. Written as DNA, the CDR3 is TGTGCCAGCAGTTTATTAGGTCCGTTCGGAGGTGAGCAGTTCTTC. Based on the CDR3 plus reference TRBV28 and TRBJ2-1, the full variable domain is DVKVTQSSRYLVKRTGEKVFLECVQDMDHENMFWYRQDPGLGLRLIYFSYDVKMKEKGDIPEGYSVSREKKERFSLILESASTNQTSMYLCASSLLGPFGGEQFFGPGTRLTVL.

CDR3 sequence: CASSPVRLGQPQHF. CDR3 nucleotides: TGTGCCAGTAGTCCGGTCAGGCTCGGTCAGCCCCAGCATTTT. The chain is built from TRBV19 and TRBJ1-5; D unresolved. Germline CDR1 reads LNHDA; CDR2 reads SQIVND (reference sequence). CDR3 length: 14 amino acids. Trimming cost V 5 bases and J 6 bases, with 14 bases left between them.

This chain joins TRBV24-1 and TRBJ2-1; 14 bases map to TRBD2. J gave up 4 bases and V 4 bases, and 5 bases lay outside the gene matches. Germline V gene data show CDR1 as KGHDR and CDR2 as SFDVKD. The CDR3 loop spans 17 amino acids. CDR3 amino acids: CATSEPGTSGGYNEQFF. DNA of the CDR3: TGTGCCACCAGTGAGCCAGGGACTAGCGGGGGTTACAATGAGCAGTTCTTC.

The rearrangement joins TRBV7-9 to TRBJ2-3, with D perhaps being TRBD1 or TRBD2 (5 bases each). Trimming took 3 bases from V and 1 from J, leaving 11 bases between them. The CDR3 runs 15 residues. The germline CDR1 and CDR2 sequences are SEHNR and FQNEAQ (reference sequence). For the CDR3, the DNA is TGTGCCAGCAGCTTTGGGGACGCTGGCACAGATACGCAGTATTTT. It codes for CASSFGDAGTDTQYF.

The chain has TRBV28 and TRBJ2-5; TRBD1 or TRBD2 may be the D gene (5 bases each). Trimming shortened V by 3 bases and J by 5 bases, and 7 bases separated the two germline ends. CDR1 MDHEN and CDR2 SYDVKM come from the germline V gene. CDR3 size: 12 residues. The DNA for the CDR3 is TGTGCCAGCAGTTTTTGGGGGGAGACCCAGTACTTC. It translates to CASSFWGETQYF.

A few counts support this clone. This sequence joins TRBV5-4 and TRBJ2-7, with D possibly TRBD2 on 6 matching bases. V lost 5 bases and J 5 bases, leaving 20 bases between the germline ends. This CDR3 is 15 amino acids long. The germline V gene has CDR1 SGHNT and CDR2 YYREEE (reference sequence). CDR3 residues: CASRKWGTSAHEQYF. The DNA of the CDR3 is TGTGCCAGCAGAAAATGGGGGACTTCGGCCCACGAGCAGTACTTC.

CDR3 nucleotides: TGCGCCAGCAGCCAAGGAGGACAGCGGAATTCACCCCTCCACTTT. It codes for CASSQGGQRNSPLHF. This chain uses TRBV4-3 with TRBJ1-6; a weak D match, TRBD1 (6 bases). The ends were cut back, 1 base at V and 7 bases at J, with 11 bases in the middle. CDR3 length equals 15 residues. CDR1 and CDR2 from the germline V gene are LGHNA and YSLEER.

This clone is classed as medium-sized. The junction shows a germline mismatch at one end, possibly a read error. The chain uses TRBV7-7 and TRBJ2-1, with TRBD2 matching 11 bases. The germline gives CDR1 SSHAT, CDR2 FNYEAQ (reference sequence). The CDR3 has 15 amino acids. This chain's CDR3 is CASSPLAGDLNEQFF. The CDR3 DNA reads TGTGCTAGCAGCCCACTAGCGGGAGACTTAAATGAGCAGTTCTTC.

V usage is TRBV18 and J usage is TRBJ2-3; tentative D call: TRBD1 (5 bases). The CDR3 loop spans 14 amino acids. The germline V gene encodes CDR1 KGHSH and CDR2 LQKENI. Trimming removed 3 bases at V and 4 bases at J, with 11 bases between. The CDR3 sequence is CASSPPAGPDTQYF. The CDR3 DNA follows: TGTGCCAGCTCACCCCCGGCAGGGCCAGATACGCAGTATTTT.

The chain joins TRBV18 to TRBJ1-5; 10 bases map to TRBD1. Germline CDR1 reads KGHSH; CDR2 reads LQKENI. The CDR3 sequence is 14 residues long. The J segment lost 5 bases and the V segment lost 4 bases, leaving 2 bases of the junction unmatched. For the CDR3, the DNA is TGTGCCAGCTCACTCGGGACAGGGGATCAGCCCCAGCATTTT. Amino acids: CASSLGTGDQPQHF.